The present T cell receptor (beta chain) was sequenced within a study of immune evolution from preneoplasia to lung adenocarcinoma. Profiled with immunoSEQ multiplex PCR; TCRdb holds only in-frame clones, not every one. The sample includes fewer than 7,000 clones, 76% of them seen just once. Per germline, CDR1 SGHDT and CDR2 YYEEEE. The CDR3 has 12 residues. Trimming cost V 2 bases and J 4 bases, with 7 bases left between them. The sample taken for sequencing was FFPE minimally invasive lung adenocarcinoma tissue. The chain employs TRBV5-6 and TRBJ2-7, with D hard to call. The sequence was collected from a person between 70 and 80 years old with lung adenocarcinoma. The CDR3 coding sequence is TGTGCCAGCAGCTTAGACCAATACGAGCAGTACTTC. Translation gives CASSLDQYEQYF.